The clone carrying this T cell receptor (beta chain) has more than one count but fewer than ten. These data belong to a study of identical twins. TCRdb reanalysed the 5' RACE reads using MiXCR and keeps one entry per CDR3 protein. The sample carries fewer than 250,000 distinct CDR3 sequences, less than 20% recorded once. CDR1 is SQVTM, CDR2 ANQGSEA, per germline. CDR3 length equals 11 residues. V was pared by 3 bases and J by 7 bases, with 9 bases between. These same records also appear under a second study, on T cells expressing NK-cell markers.

The chain employs TRBV29-1 and TRBJ1-2; unclear D gene. This clonotype was sampled from a young woman in good health. The sequenced sample consisted of CD8+ T cells sorted from blood. CDR3 in amino acids: CSVDKAAGYTF. The DNA for the CDR3 is TGCAGCGTTGATAAGGCCGCTGGCTACACCTTC.